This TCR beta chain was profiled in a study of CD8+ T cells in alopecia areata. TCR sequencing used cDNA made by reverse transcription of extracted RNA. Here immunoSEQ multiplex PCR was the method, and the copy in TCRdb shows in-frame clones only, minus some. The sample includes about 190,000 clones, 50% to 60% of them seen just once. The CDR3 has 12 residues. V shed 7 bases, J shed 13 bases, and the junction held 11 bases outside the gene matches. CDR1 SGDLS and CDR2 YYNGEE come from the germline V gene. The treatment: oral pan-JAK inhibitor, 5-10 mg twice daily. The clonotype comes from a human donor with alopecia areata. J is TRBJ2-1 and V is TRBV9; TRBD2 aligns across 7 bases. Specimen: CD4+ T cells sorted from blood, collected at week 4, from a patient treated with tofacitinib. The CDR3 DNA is TGTGCCAGCGGACCCGGGGGGAGTCCACAGTTCTTC. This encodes CASGPGGSPQFF.